The clone carrying this T cell receptor (beta chain) has a count of ten or more. Its antigen is not known. The record originates from a study of spatial heterogeneity in lung cancer. For the study at large: Averaged across combinations, each unique TCR and UMI pairing appeared more than ten times in raw reads, which were uncorrected.

The time point here: sample taken at primary tumor resection. Study-wide results and limits: Counts of expanded intratumoral alpha and beta TCRs tracked tumor mutation counts.

TCRdb re-called the 5' RACE reads with MiXCR, one entry per CDR3 protein. The table includes about 23,000 distinct CDR3 sequences, under 6.5% detected once. Between the trimmed V and J ends, which lost 3 bases and 13 bases, there was a span of 16 bases. The CDR3 is made up of 14 amino acids. Germline CDR1 SNHLY, CDR2 FYNNEI. The sequenced sample was lung tumor tissue, obtained at surgery. The chain links TRBV2 to TRBJ1-6; D gene uncertain. The sequence derives from a male donor with early-stage non-small cell lung cancer. The CDR3 bases are TGTGCCAGCAGTGACGCCGGGCCTGGCTTCCCCCTCCACTTT. The encoded protein is CASSDAGPGFPLHF. The variable domain in full, completed from reference TRBV2 and TRBJ1-6, reads EPEVTQTPSHQVTQMGQEVILRCVPISNHLYFYWYRQILGQKVEFLVSFYNNEISEKSEIFDDQFSVERPDGSNFTLKIRSTKLEDSAMYFCASSDAGPGFPLHFGNGTRLTVT.